Listed here are 2 T cell receptor beta chains from one sample, sequenced in a study of shared clonotypes between healthy human individuals. Sequencing was performed with immunoSEQ multiplex PCR; in TCRdb, only in-frame clones are kept and a portion is missing. The sample has approximately 980,000 clones, about 80% seen once. Specimen: memory CD4+ T cells sorted from blood. Subset of the sample: CD45RA-negative fraction. Receptors originate from a man in his late teens or twenties in good health.

The chain links TRBV6-6 to TRBJ1-5; a weak D match, TRBD1 (5 bases). The CDR3 is 12 residues long. The germline V gene has CDR1 MNHNY and CDR2 SVGAGI (reference sequence). Between the trimmed V and J ends, which lost 4 bases and 5 bases, there was a span of 6 bases. The CDR3 sequence is CASSWGDQPQHF. Written as DNA, the CDR3 is TGTGCCAGCAGTTGGGGGGATCAGCCCCAGCATTTT.

V gene TRBV5-1 combines with J gene TRBJ2-3, with D tentatively TRBD2 (5 bases). The CDR3 covers 15 residues. Trimming cost V 6 bases and J 2 bases, with 16 bases left between them. In germline, CDR1 is SGHRS, CDR2 YFSETQ. The CDR3: CASKVIAGPTDTQYF. The CDR3 DNA reads TGCGCCAGCAAGGTCATCGCGGGCCCCACAGATACGCAGTATTTT.